The 12 T cell receptor beta chains presented below share a single source sample, sequenced in a study of cytomegalovirus exposure and HLA in healthy donors. Amplification used 60 Vbeta primers and 13 Jbeta primers. The protocol was immunoSEQ multiplex PCR, while the TCRdb copy is restricted to in-frame clones and leaves out a portion. Altogether 130,000 to 150,000 clones are present, 80% to 85% being singletons, with the ten largest covering 3.4%. The source material was PBMCs. All receptors derive from a male donor in good health and CMV-seronegative.

The chain carries TRBV12-5 and TRBJ2-5; 8 bases agree with TRBD1. Germline V gene data show CDR1 as LGHNT and CDR2 as FRNRAP. The CDR3 sequence is 17 residues long. Trimming removed 5 bases from V and 5 bases from J; junction bases left unmatched: 16. In DNA, the CDR3 is TGTGCTAGTGGTCCAAACCTCAGGGGGCGCCTAGGTGAGACCCAGTACTTC. This sequence encodes CASGPNLRGRLGETQYF.

CDR3 nucleotides: TGTGCCAGCAGTACCGTGGAGGACAGGGGTTTTGAGCAGTTCTTC. As protein: CASSTVEDRGFEQFF. The chain joins TRBV6-5 to TRBJ2-1; 9 nucleotides line up with TRBD1. CDR3 length: 15 residues. The trim removed 5 bases at V and 9 bases at J, leaving 11 bases unmatched. The germline V gene encodes CDR1 MNHEY and CDR2 SVGAGI.

The chain employs TRBV7-3 and TRBJ2-3; D gene unclear. This CDR3 is 13 amino acids long. Trimming stripped 4 bases from V and 0 bases from J, with 5 bases between. Germline-derived CDR1 and CDR2 are SGHTA and FQGTGA. The CDR3 bases are TGTGCCAGCAGCTCTACTAGCACAGATACGCAGTATTTT. It encodes CASSSTSTDTQYF.

This sequence joins TRBV7-2 and TRBJ2-7, with no clear D. V was cut by 1 base and J by 5 bases, with 6 bases left in between. Looked up from germline, CDR1 is SGHTA and CDR2 is FQGNSA. The CDR3 has 12 amino acids. CDR3: CASSLDLDEQYF. CDR3 nucleotides: TGTGCCAGCAGCTTAGACCTAGACGAGCAGTACTTC.

This chain joins TRBV18 and TRBJ2-4; 7 bases match TRBD1. The CDR3 runs to 14 residues. V lost 1 base to trimming and J lost 5 bases; unmatched junction nucleotides: 2. The V gene's germline CDR1 is KGHSH and CDR2 LQKENI. The CDR3 loop is CASSPRQGENIQYF. The CDR3 DNA reads as TGTGCCAGCTCACCACGGCAGGGGGAAAACATTCAGTACTTC.

This sequence joins TRBV7-2 and TRBJ2-1, with TRBD2 as a possible D gene (7 bases). This CDR3 is 17 amino acids long. V was cut by 7 bases and J by 4 bases, with 23 bases left in between. Germline assignment: CDR1 SGHTA and CDR2 FQGNSA. This CDR3 is CASTLQGGGAGYNEQFF. The CDR3 bases are TGTGCCAGCACCCTCCAAGGAGGGGGGGCTGGGTACAATGAGCAGTTCTTC. The full variable domain, its missing parts supplied by reference TRBV7-2 and TRBJ2-1, is GAGVSQSPSNKVTEKGKDVELRCDPISGHTALYWYRQSLGQGLEFLIYFQGNSAPDKSGLPSDRFSAERTGGSVSTLTIQRTQQEDSAVYLCASTLQGGGAGYNEQFFGPGTRLTVL.

The rearrangement uses TRBV2 and TRBJ2-1; 7 nucleotides agree with TRBD1. The CDR3 extends over 15 amino acids. V lost 6 bases to trimming and J lost 11 bases; unmatched junction nucleotides: 16. Germline CDR1 is SNHLY and CDR2 is FYNNEI. The CDR3 spells CASSELKGTAQKQFF. In DNA, the CDR3 is TGTGCCAGCAGCGAACTTAAAGGGACAGCCCAAAAGCAGTTCTTC.

This clone was observed a handful of times. The DNA for the CDR3 is TGCGCCAGCAGCCGTGGGGCTAGCGGGAGTTTCGGTGAGCAGTTCTTC. It specifies CASSRGASGSFGEQFF. J is TRBJ2-1 and V is TRBV4-1; 10 nucleotides match TRBD2. CDR1 and CDR2 (germline): MGHRA, YSYEKL. V was pared by 4 bases and J by 9 bases, with 12 bases of the junction left unmatched. The CDR3 has 16 residues.

The rearrangement uses TRBV28 and TRBJ1-2; TRBD1 aligns across 8 bases. Germline V gene sequence: CDR1 MDHEN, CDR2 SYDVKM. The CDR3 sequence is 14 residues long. V lost 8 bases and J lost 2; bases outside the gene matches: 7. The CDR3 here is CASHQTGGNYGYTF. DNA of the CDR3: TGTGCCAGCCACCAAACAGGGGGAAACTATGGCTACACCTTC.

CDR3 sequence: CASSPTVFYEQYF. The CDR3 bases are TGTGCCAGCTCACCAACAGTCTTCTACGAGCAGTACTTC. This sequence joins TRBV18 and TRBJ2-5, with D unclear. The end of the DNA aligns better with TRBJ2-7, so the J call may be wrong. The CDR3 is 13 residues long. Germline-derived CDR1 and CDR2 are KGHSH and LQKENI.

The chain has TRBV18 and TRBJ2-7; 13 positions agree with TRBD2. Germline loops: CDR1 KGHSH, CDR2 LQKENI. Trimming took 3 bases from V and 6 from J; bases not matched to a gene: 5. The CDR3 has 15 residues. The CDR3, as DNA: TGTGCCAGCTCACCCGGACTAGCGGGAGTTTCCGAGCAGTACTTC. Translation gives CASSPGLAGVSEQYF. Based on the CDR3 plus reference TRBV18 and TRBJ2-7, the full variable domain is NAGVMQNPRHLVRRRGQEARLRCSPMKGHSHVYWYRQLPEEGLKFMVYLQKENIIDESGMPKERFSAEFPKEGPSILRIQQVVRGDSAAYFCASSPGLAGVSEQYFGPGTRLTVT.

The chain links TRBV5-1 to TRBJ2-3; possible D gene TRBD2, 5 bases. CDR3 length equals 15 residues. CDR1 and CDR2 (germline): SGHRS, YFSETQ. The ends were cut back, 3 bases at V and 2 bases at J, with 13 bases in the middle. CDR3 sequence: CASSSGSLSTDTQYF. Here the CDR3 DNA reads TGCGCCAGCAGCTCGGGGAGTCTTTCCACAGATACGCAGTATTTT. The complete variable domain, with remaining parts taken from reference TRBV5-1 and TRBJ2-3, reads KAGVTQTPRYLIKTRGQQVTLSCSPISGHRSVSWYQQTPGQGLQFLFEYFSETQRNKGNFPGRFSGRQFSNSRSEMNVSTLELGDSALYLCASSSGSLSTDTQYFGPGTRLTVL.